The T cell receptor beta chain described here comes from a study of PD-L1 blockade in urothelial cancer. Whole-study context: A median of roughly 140,000 T cells was found in the blood samples. Study outcomes and limitations: Better survival was predicted when blood TCR clonality before treatment fell below the median.

In its sample, this clone was seen a few times. The antigen is unknown. Time point here: pretreatment peripheral blood. Diagnoses among patients were locally advanced or metastatic urothelial carcinoma. The study collected 1 to 8 samples per patient, pretreatment and on-treatment. Data came from immunoSEQ multiplex PCR; TCRdb stores just in-frame clones and leaves some out. The data show about 56,000 clones, approximately 85% seen once. This CDR3 contains 12 residues. V dropped 6 bases and J dropped 4; count of bases not matched to a gene: 2. From germline, CDR1 is WSHSY and CDR2 SAAADI. The rearrangement uses TRBV10-2 and TRBJ1-1; 7 bases fit TRBD1. The input for sequencing was PBMCs, taken around atezolizumab (anti-PD-L1) treatment. This clonotype originated in a man between 65 and 80 years old with urothelial cancer. The CDR3, as DNA: TGCGCCAGCAGACAGGGGTCCACTGAAGCTTTCTTT. Translated, it gives CASRQGSTEAFF.